A selection of T cell receptor beta chains follows, all from one sample in a study of blood T cells in healthy people across ages. TCRdb used MiXCR to reprocess the 5' RACE reads, holding one entry per CDR3 protein. Of around 280,000 distinct CDR3 sequences in the sample, around 30% were seen once. Specimen: blood. Every receptor here comes from a woman in her seventies in good health. Each CDR3 is given with its conserved first and last residue. The D gene is left open where the match is weak. Some rows have no size entry. The others give once, few or many, or a class for an expanded clone.

D gene,J gene,clone size,V gene,CDR3 DNA,CDR3 protein
TRBD1,TRBJ1-2,.,TRBV5-8,TGTGCCAGCACCTCGAGAGGGGGCGCCAACGGCTACACCTTC,CASTSRGGANGYTF
TRBD1,TRBJ2-1,.,TRBV12-3/TRBV12-4,TGTGCCAGCAGGTGGACAGGGTTCAATGAGCAGTTCTTC,CASRWTGFNEQFF
TRBD2,TRBJ2-3,.,TRBV4-2,TGCGCCAGCAGCCAGGCTACTAGCGCTGGCACAGATACGCAGTATTTT,CASSQATSAGTDTQYF
TRBD2,TRBJ2-7,.,TRBV5-1,TGCGCCAGCAGGTCCTCCGGGACTAGCGGCGAGCAGTACTTC,CASRSSGTSGEQYF
.,TRBJ1-1,.,TRBV6-5,TGTACCAGCAAGAGGGGGTCGGGGGCGAACACTGAAGCTTTCTTT,CTSKRGSGANTEAFF
.,TRBJ1-1,few,TRBV27,TGTGCCAGCAGTTTAGAAGTCGGGCGAGGTGAGGCTTTCTTT,CASSLEVGRGEAFF
TRBD2,TRBJ2-1,.,TRBV7-2,TGTGCCAGCAGCTTACTAGCGGGAGTATTGAATGAGCAGTTCTTC,CASSLLAGVLNEQFF
.,TRBJ2-1,once,TRBV7-9,TGTGCCAGCAGCTCTACGACGAATGAGCAGTTCTTC,CASSSTTNEQFF
.,TRBJ2-3,.,TRBV10-2,TGCGCCAGCAGTGGTTTAACCATCACAGATACGCAGTATTTT,CASSGLTITDTQYF
TRBD1,TRBJ1-4,few,TRBV7-2,TGTGCCAGCGGCCTGTCAGGGACAGGGGGCAGAGATGAAAAACTGTTTTTT,CASGLSGTGGRDEKLFF
TRBD1,TRBJ1-5,.,TRBV5-1,TGCGCCAGCAGCGTGGGGACAGGGACTCAGCCCCAGCATTTT,CASSVGTGTQPQHF
.,TRBJ2-4,.,TRBV27,TGTGCCAGCAGTTTACTTGCTGGAGGGTTAGCCAAAAACATTCAGTACTTC,CASSLLAGGLAKNIQYF
.,TRBJ2-5,few,TRBV9,TGTGCCAGCAGCGTAGTCACCAACCAAGAGACCCAGTACTTC,CASSVVTNQETQYF
.,TRBJ1-2,.,TRBV5-1,TGCGCCAGCAGCTTTAGAGGGGAAGGCTACACCTTC,CASSFRGEGYTF
TRBD1,TRBJ2-1,few,TRBV5-1,TGCGCCAGCAGCCTACAATCCGACAGGGGTGGGTACGATAATGAGCAGTTCTTC,CASSLQSDRGGYDNEQFF
TRBD1,TRBJ1-4,few,TRBV20-1,TGCAGTGCTACCCGACAGGGTCCAACTAATGAAAAACTGTTTTTT,CSATRQGPTNEKLFF
TRBD1,TRBJ2-3,few,TRBV5-1,TGCGCCAGGAGCTCCCAATTCTCGACAGGGGGCAGAGATACGCAGTATTTT,CARSSQFSTGGRDTQYF
.,TRBJ1-4,.,TRBV15,TGTGCCACCAGCAGAGAGCCCGGGCGTGAGGAAAAACTGTTTTTT,CATSREPGREEKLFF
TRBD1,TRBJ1-2,once,TRBV12-3/TRBV12-4,TGTGCCAGCAGTCTCCGGGACAGGGGGGGTGGGCGCTATGGCTACACCTTC,CASSLRDRGGGRYGYTF
TRBD2,TRBJ2-4,few,TRBV18,TGTGCCAGCTCATCTAGCGGGACTGGCAAAAACATTCAGTACTTC,CASSSSGTGKNIQYF
.,TRBJ2-1,many,TRBV28,TGTGCCAGCAGCCTGGGGGGCCCCACAAACAATGAGCAGTTCTTC,CASSLGGPTNNEQFF
TRBD1,TRBJ2-1,few,TRBV2,TGTGCCAGCAGGGGACAGACCTCCTACAATGAGCAGTTCTTC,CASRGQTSYNEQFF
TRBD1,TRBJ2-1,few,TRBV12-3/TRBV12-4,TGTGCCAGCAGCCCCGACAGGGACTACAATGAGCAGTTCTTC,CASSPDRDYNEQFF